One sample yielded the 8 T cell receptor beta chains listed below, sequenced in a study of T-cell memory formation after mild COVID-19. TCRdb passed the 5' RACE reads through MiXCR, listing each CDR3 protein once. The sample consists of 450,000 to 650,000 distinct CDR3 sequences, just over 20% of them appearing once. Sequencing was performed on PBMCs or a T cell subset sorted from them (not recorded which). Source of these receptors: an adult woman who had mild COVID-19 (a few samples of this study predate the infection). Cell type and time point are not known.

The V gene is TRBV19, the J gene TRBJ2-7; D might be TRBD1 or TRBD2, each matching 5 bases. Trimming cost V 5 bases and J 7 bases, with 21 bases left between them. Looked up from germline, CDR1 is LNHDA and CDR2 is SQIVND (reference sequence). The CDR3 sequence is 15 residues long. The CDR3 DNA sequence: TGTGCCAGTAGTGGCTGGGACCGGCGAGCGGATGAGCAGTACTTC. It translates to CASSGWDRRADEQYF.

Only a few counts were recorded for this clonotype. The chain links TRBV6-1 to TRBJ2-7; 9 nucleotides match TRBD1. The CDR3 contains 16 residues. The V gene's germline CDR1 is MNHNS and CDR2 SASEGT. V lost 3 bases, J lost 6 bases, and 12 bases stayed unmatched. The CDR3 is CASSELGTGILGEQYF. CDR3 nucleotides: TGTGCCAGCAGTGAGCTCGGGACAGGGATTTTGGGCGAGCAGTACTTC.

This chain connects TRBV19 to TRBJ1-6; TRBD1 matches at 7 bases. Germline V gives CDR1 LNHDA, CDR2 SQIVND (reference sequence). The CDR3 is 16 amino acids. Trimming removed 3 bases from V and 7 bases from J; junction bases left unmatched: 9. CDR3 amino acids: CASSMGDRARNSPLHF. CDR3 in DNA: TGTGCCAGTAGTATGGGTGACAGGGCAAGGAATTCACCCCTCCACTTT. Complete variable domain (other parts from reference TRBV19 and TRBJ1-6): DGGITQSPKYLFRKEGQNVTLSCEQNLNHDAMYWYRQDPGQGLRLIYYSQIVNDFQKGDIAEGYSVSREKKESFPLTVTSAQKNPTAFYLCASSMGDRARNSPLHFGNGTRLTVT.

J is TRBJ2-3 and V is TRBV6-2 or TRBV6-3, with 9 bases that match TRBD2. Germline-derived CDR1 and CDR2 are MNHEY and SVGEGT. The ends lost 6 bases at V and 3 bases at J; junction bases unmatched: 4. The CDR3 extends over 14 amino acids. The CDR3 reads CASSGTSRTDTQYF. CDR3 nucleotides: TGTGCCAGCAGCGGGACTAGCCGTACAGATACGCAGTATTTT.

This clonotype has just a few counts. The chain recombines TRBV12-5 with TRBJ2-1; 8 bases agree with TRBD1. J was trimmed by 1 base and V by 2 bases; bases with no gene match: 10. The CDR3 covers 18 residues. The germline V gene has CDR1 LGHNT and CDR2 FRNRAP. The CDR3 DNA follows: TGTGCTAGTGGTTTGTGGCCCAACACAGGGGGGTCCTACAATGAGCAGTTCTTC. Protein product: CASGLWPNTGGSYNEQFF.

CDR3 bases: TGTGCCACCAGTGCCCGGAGTTGGGGCACAGATACGCAGTATTTT. Translating it yields CATSARSWGTDTQYF. The chain has TRBV24-1 and TRBJ2-3, with D hard to call. The CDR3 has 15 residues. V was clipped by 5 bases and J by 1 base, with 12 bases between them. Germline V gene sequence: CDR1 KGHDR, CDR2 SFDVKD.

This clonotype was seen more than once but under ten times. The chain is built from TRBV15 and TRBJ1-2; 10 bases agree with TRBD1. The junction had 7 bases not matched to a gene; V was cut back by 5 bases and J by 7 bases. Germline-derived CDR1 and CDR2 are LNHNV and YYDKDF (reference sequence). The CDR3 runs 14 residues. CDR3 loop: CATSAAGTGVGYTF. The CDR3, as DNA: TGTGCCACCAGCGCGGCTGGGACAGGGGTTGGCTACACCTTC.

This clonotype was detected only a few times. The rearrangement joins TRBV7-2 to TRBJ2-7; 8 bases line up with TRBD2. J gave up 2 bases and V 2 bases, and 2 bases lay outside the gene matches. Germline CDR1 and CDR2: SGHTA and FQGNSA. The CDR3 has 14 residues. CDR3 loop: CASSLTSGPYEQYF. The CDR3 DNA follows: TGTGCCAGCAGCTTAACTAGCGGCCCCTACGAGCAGTACTTC.